The 9 T cell receptor beta chains presented below share a single source sample, sequenced in a study of T cells in Graves' hyperthyroidism and ophthalmopathy. From RNA transcripts, TCR beta CDR3 regions were amplified. The TCR CDR3 first-round RT-PCR relied on the HTBI primer set. Via MiXCR, TCRdb re-called the multiplex PCR reads, giving one row per CDR3 protein. The data contain about 640,000 distinct CDR3 sequences, around 20% of them singletons. Sample: blood. These receptors were obtained from a man under 40 with Graves' ophthalmopathy.

This clonotype occurred a few times. This chain joins TRBV20-1 and TRBJ1-2; D possibly corresponds to TRBD1 (5 bases). The CDR3 is made up of 16 amino acids. Deletions cut 3 bases from V and 8 bases from J, with 25 bases between. The germline V gene has CDR1 DFQATT and CDR2 SNEGSKA (reference sequence). CDR3 sequence: CSASRAAAAGGEGYTF. Here the CDR3 DNA reads TGCAGTGCTAGTAGGGCAGCCGCTGCGGGGGGGGAAGGCTACACCTTC.

In its sample, this clonotype was seen a few times. V is TRBV24-1 and J is TRBJ2-7; TRBD1 aligns across 8 bases. The junction had 7 bases not matched to a gene; V was cut back by 7 bases and J by 6 bases. Germline CDR1 is KGHDR and CDR2 is SFDVKD. The CDR3 covers 13 residues. CDR3 in amino acids: CATSGTGAVEQYF. CDR3 nucleotides: TGTGCCACCAGCGGGACAGGAGCCGTCGAGCAGTACTTC.

This clonotype was counted at least ten times. This rearrangement joins TRBV28 to TRBJ2-1; D not resolved. V was trimmed by 4 bases and J by 0 bases, leaving 19 bases between them. Germline V gene data show CDR1 as MDHEN and CDR2 as SYDVKM. The CDR3 consists of 18 residues. The CDR3 is CASSSPDVTVGSYNEQFF. As DNA, the CDR3 is TGTGCCAGCAGTTCCCCCGATGTGACGGTGGGCTCCTACAATGAGCAGTTCTTC.

The chain carries TRBV3-1 and TRBJ1-2, with D perhaps matching TRBD1 (6 bases). CDR1 LGHDT and CDR2 YNNKEL come from the germline V gene (reference sequence). Trimming left V 1 base short and J 4 bases short, with 10 bases between. The CDR3 is 14 amino acids. CDR3: CASSQAGQPYGYTF. CDR3 coding DNA: TGTGCCAGCAGCCAAGCCGGACAGCCCTATGGCTACACCTTC.

This chain connects TRBV27 to TRBJ2-7; TRBD1 is a possible D gene (5 bases). TRBJ2-1 explains the end of the DNA better; the J call may be wrong. CDR3 length equals 14 residues. Germline assignment: CDR1 MNHEY and CDR2 SMNVEV (reference sequence). The CDR3 DNA reads TGTGCCAGCAGTGCAAAGACAGATGCCTACGAGCAGTTCTTC. This translates into CASSAKTDAYEQFF.

This clonotype was counted between two and nine times. This chain joins TRBV6-6 and TRBJ2-4; TRBD1 might be the D (7 bases). This CDR3 is 22 amino acids long. The germline gives CDR1 MNHNY, CDR2 SVGAGI (reference sequence). V was trimmed by 2 bases and J by 1 base, leaving 30 bases between them. The CDR3 loop is CASSYDARGAPLKLGAKNIQYF. In DNA form, the CDR3 reads TGTGCCAGCAGTTACGATGCCAGGGGGGCCCCCTTGAAATTAGGGGCCAAAAACATTCAGTACTTC.

There are a few counts of this clonotype. This chain uses TRBV6-1 with TRBJ2-6, with a possible D match to TRBD2 (5 bases). V gave up 5 bases and J gave up 0 bases, with 14 bases separating them. Germline V gene sequence: CDR1 MNHNS, CDR2 SASEGT. CDR3 length: 17 residues. CDR3 DNA sequence: TGTGCCAGCAGTATCGGGGTAGCTAGCTCTGGGGCCAACGTCCTGACTTTC. This codes for CASSIGVASSGANVLTF.

There are a few counts of this clonotype. The rearrangement links TRBV10-3 to TRBJ1-6; the D is unclear. Germline V gene data show CDR1 as ENHRY and CDR2 as SYGVKD. This CDR3 contains 12 residues. Trimming took 3 bases from V and 10 from J, leaving 7 bases between them. The CDR3 reads CAISEATSPLHF. The CDR3 nucleotides read TGTGCCATCAGTGAAGCGACGTCACCCCTCCACTTT.

The rearrangement links TRBV15 to TRBJ1-5; TRBD1 agrees at 7 bases. Unmatched junction bases numbered 14, after V lost 5 bases and J lost 4 bases. The CDR3 length is 17 residues. The germline gives CDR1 LNHNV, CDR2 YYDKDF (reference sequence). Written as DNA, the CDR3 is TGTGCCACCAGCTACACTGGGACAGCCCTAGGGAATCAGCCCCAGCATTTT. Its translation: CATSYTGTALGNQPQHF. Drawing the rest from reference TRBV15 and TRBJ1-5, the complete variable domain is DAMVIQNPRYQVTQFGKPVTLSCSQTLNHNVMYWYQQKSSQAPKLLFHYYDKDFNNEADTPDNFQSRRPNTSFCFLDIRSPGLGDTAMYLCATSYTGTALGNQPQHFGDGTRLSIL.